Here is one T cell receptor (beta chain) with its context. Its specific antigen is unknown. No much larger clone exists at a distance of one base, and base qualities are not known. This sample was included in a study of blood T cell repertoires in COVID-19 (dated by TCRdb to the early 2020s). In the study overall: Collaborator samples came from the United States, Italy and Spain and covered acute and convalescent phases of COVID-19. Deeply sampled blood TCRbeta repertoires from subjects exposed to, actively infected with, or recovered from COVID-19 were included in the dataset. Where HLA class I and class II types were available, the types were taken from metadata supplied by the sample provider, not from assay-based typing. The repertoires were released in a freely available public database intended as a resource for research on the immune response to SARS-CoV-2. The material from the prospective study consisted of cDNA or gDNA derived from T cells, B-cell-depleted T cells, or PBMCs. The samples were drawn from two sources: the first 160 participants of the ongoing ImmuneRACE study, and 950 to 1,500 subjects contributed by 6 global collaborators. The sample metadata nearly always contained a de-identified subject ID, COVID-19 status, age in years and sex.

The CDR3 sequence holds 17 residues, the cysteine and phenylalanine included. Here the CDR3 DNA is all that survives: 51 bases in frame from base 1. Between the V and J ends, shortened by 0 bases and 1 base respectively, the junction contains 12 bases. Taken from the germline V gene, the CDR1 and CDR2 loops are SGHDN and FVKESK. Another Seattle source contributed samples from volunteer blood donors who had recovered from COVID-19. Each collaborating institution followed its own protocols to collect whole blood in K2EDTA tubes. For TCRbeta analysis, collaborators shipped samples as frozen whole blood, isolated PBMCs, or DNA extracted from either of those sample types. TCRbeta CDR3 regions were amplified from genomic DNA by means of the immunoSEQ Assay, a bias-controlled multiplex PCR. The authors' pipeline ran thus. Within the assay, amplification of reference gene primers was used to estimate how many nucleated cells each sample contained. To quantify the absolute abundance of each unique TCRbeta CDR3 rearrangement, sequence reads were collapsed and filtered. For each sample, productive Simpson clonality was calculated by taking the square root of Simpson's diversity index across productive rearrangements. TCRdb obtained this table from immuneACCESS and retained in-frame rearrangements with V and J assigned. These tables miss some clones; where compared with another copy, unresolved V genes account for less than half of the shortfall, and the remainder is unexplained. The V and J calls and the clone size are those of that table, but D and trimming were determined from the DNA. This sample holds approximately 190,000 clones; more than 70% were observed only once. Around 6.6% of the sample comes from the top ten.

General study outcomes and caveats: How much clinical and demographic metadata was included differed by source and by participant, and the metadata was provided uncurated.

The sequence was obtained from a middle-aged woman who had recovered from COVID-19. The receptor chain draws on TRBV14 and TRBJ2-2; the D gene identity is not certain. Specimen: peripheral blood. The encoded CDR3 is CASSQDLQVGNTGELFF. Here is the DNA: TGTGCCAGCAGCCAAGATCTTCAGGTCGGGAACACCGGGGAGCTGTTTTTT. The variable domain in full, with residues beyond the CDR3 obtained from the reference TRBV14 and TRBJ2-2 genes, is EAGVTQFPSHSVIEKGQTVTLRCDPISGHDNLYWYRRVMGKEIKFLLHFVKESKQDESGMPNNRFLAERTGGTYSTLKVQPAELEDSGVYFCASSQDLQVGNTGELFFGEGSRLTVL.